This is a list of T cell receptor beta chains from one sample in a study of blood T cell repertoires in COVID-19. Sequenced by immunoSEQ multiplex PCR; TCRdb stores in-frame clones only, minus some. The sample consists of fewer than 200,000 clones, around nine tenths of them appearing once. The source material was peripheral blood. These receptor sequences come from a woman between 18 and 29 years old who had recovered from COVID-19. CDR3s include the opening cysteine and the closing phenylalanine or tryptophan. D genes are given only for firm matches. Size is omitted from some rows. Given values are once, few, many or a class for expanded clones.

CASRSGLNTEAFF | TGTGCCAGCAGGTCGGGGTTGAACACTGAAGCTTTCTTT | . | TRBV7-9 | . | TRBJ1-1
CASSSAGIRNEKLFF | TGTGCCAGCAGTTCTGCCGGGATCAGAAATGAAAAACTGTTTTTT | . | TRBV6-2/TRBV6-3 | . | TRBJ1-4
CASSRQGANYGYTF | TGTGCCAGTAGTCGGCAGGGGGCAAACTATGGCTACACCTTC | TRBD1 | TRBV19 | many | TRBJ1-2
CASSFGAGGRGETQYF | TGTGCCAGCAGCTTTGGTGCGGGGGGTCGAGGAGAGACCCAGTACTTC | TRBD2 | TRBV5-4 | . | TRBJ2-5
CATKTGILYNEQFF | TGTGCCACTAAGACAGGGATTCTTTACAATGAGCAGTTCTTC | TRBD1 | TRBV19 | . | TRBJ2-1
CASRKEHSGNTIYF | TGTGCCAGTAGGAAAGAACACTCTGGAAACACCATATATTTT | . | TRBV19 | . | TRBJ1-3
CASSITGTRRGGYTF | TGTGCCAGCAGCATAACCGGGACCCGGCGGGGTGGCTACACCTTC | . | TRBV9 | . | TRBJ1-2
CASSVGGTGNSPLHF | TGTGCCAGCAGCGTAGGGGGGACAGGAAATTCACCCCTCCACTTT | TRBD1 | TRBV9 | few | TRBJ1-6
CSVAADGYTF | TGCAGCGTTGCCGCGGATGGCTACACCTTC | . | TRBV29-1 | . | TRBJ1-2
CASSFDRGGEKLFF | TGTGCCAGCAGCTTCGACAGGGGGGGAGAAAAACTGTTTTTT | TRBD1 | TRBV5-5 | . | TRBJ1-4
CASSLDRGSNNEQFF | TGTGCCAGCAGTCTTGACAGGGGAAGTAACAATGAGCAGTTCTTC | TRBD1 | TRBV27 | once | TRBJ2-1
CATSDLRGGPYEQYF | TGTGCCACCAGTGATTTGCGAGGGGGACCCTACGAGCAGTACTTC | . | TRBV24-1 | . | TRBJ2-7
CATSEGGKEEKLFF | TGTGCCACCAGTGAGGGGGGGAAGGAGGAAAAACTGTTTTTT | . | TRBV24-1 | . | TRBJ1-4
CASSQINRLTEKLFF | TGCGCCAGCAGCCAGATCAACAGGTTAACTGAAAAACTGTTTTTT | . | TRBV5-1 | . | TRBJ1-4
CASSYLTGVGTDTQYF | TGTGCCAGCAGTTACCTTACAGGGGTGGGCACAGATACGCAGTATTTT | TRBD1 | TRBV6-5 | . | TRBJ2-3
CASSSGTGEETQYF | TGTGCCAGCAGTTCCGGGACAGGGGAAGAGACCCAGTACTTC | TRBD1 | TRBV7-8 | . | TRBJ2-5
CASSSGTSGRADTQYF | TGTGCCAGCAGCTCCGGGACTAGCGGGAGGGCAGATACGCAGTATTTT | TRBD2 | TRBV11-3 | . | TRBJ2-3
CASSYGGGGPFRGYTF | TGTGCCAGCAGTTATGGGGGGGGAGGGCCGTTTCGTGGCTACACCTTC | . | TRBV25-1 | . | TRBJ1-2